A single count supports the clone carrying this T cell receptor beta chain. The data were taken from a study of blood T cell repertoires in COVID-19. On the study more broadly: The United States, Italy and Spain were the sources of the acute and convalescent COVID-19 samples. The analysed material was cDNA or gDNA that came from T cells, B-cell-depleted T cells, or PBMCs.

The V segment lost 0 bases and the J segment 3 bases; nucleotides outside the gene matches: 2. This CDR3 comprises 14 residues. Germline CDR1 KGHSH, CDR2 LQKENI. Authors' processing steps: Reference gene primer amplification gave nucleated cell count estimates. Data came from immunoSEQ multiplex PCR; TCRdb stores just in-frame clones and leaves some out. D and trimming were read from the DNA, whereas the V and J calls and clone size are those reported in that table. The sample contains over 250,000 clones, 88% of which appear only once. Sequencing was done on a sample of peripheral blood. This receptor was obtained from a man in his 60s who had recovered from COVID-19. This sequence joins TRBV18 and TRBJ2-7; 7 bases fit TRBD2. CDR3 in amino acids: CASSPPRGDYEQYF. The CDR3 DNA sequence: TGTGCCAGCTCACCACCCCGGGGGGACTACGAGCAGTACTTC.